The entry below describes one T cell receptor (beta chain). Relative to the germline gene, one junction end is altered; a read error may explain this. Germline V CDR1 and CDR2: SGHRS, YFSETQ. The CDR3 totals 15 residues. Profiling relied on immunoSEQ multiplex PCR, and the TCRdb table lists in-frame clones only, not all of them. The repertoire holds under 40,000 clones, with 83% as singletons. This entry belongs to a study of control samples from healthy donors and cancer patients. The sequence came from a woman in her sixties or seventies with lung cancer. Specimen: PBMCs. V and J are TRBV5-1 and TRBJ1-3; D is undetermined. The CDR3 loop reads CASRSDLYSGNTIYF. In nucleotides, the CDR3 is TGCGCCAGCAGGTCGGATCTGTACTCTGGTAACACCATATATTTT.